This TCR beta chain appears in the sequencing data of a study of blood T cell repertoires in COVID-19. Study in general: Researchers got acute and convalescent COVID-19 samples from the United States, Italy and Spain. T cells, B-cell-depleted T cells, or PBMCs supplied cDNA or gDNA.

Original methodology: Amplification of reference gene primers provided the estimated nucleated cell counts. Measured with immunoSEQ multiplex PCR; TCRdb has only the in-frame clones, and not every one. That table supplies the V and J calls and clone size; D and trimming were determined from the DNA. The repertoire holds around 100,000 clones, with 70% to 90% as singletons. CDR1 and CDR2 (germline): ENHRY, SYGVKD. The CDR3 has 18 amino acids. V was cut by 0 bases and J by 3 bases, with 17 bases left in between. The origin of this receptor is a human donor in a cohort sampled during active COVID-19. Source material: peripheral blood. This chain connects TRBV10-3 to TRBJ1-4, with a weak D call TRBD1 (6 bases). The CDR3 loop is CAISESLGGAQANEKLFF. DNA for the CDR3: TGTGCCATCAGTGAGTCGCTCGGGGGGGCGCAGGCTAATGAAAAACTGTTTTTT.